There are a few counts of the clone carrying this T cell receptor beta chain. Its antigen is not known. CDR3 length equals 16 residues. In germline, CDR1 is LNHDA, CDR2 SQIVND (reference sequence). V dropped 7 bases and J dropped 4; count of bases not matched to a gene: 13. The data are from a study of T cell repertoires in aging, cancer and after chemotherapy. Study as a whole: Repeat sampling of healthy donors over several months to years showed clear clonal overlap.

TRB rearrangements spanning V, D and J were amplified using mixed TRB-A/B primers. TCRdb fed the multiplex PCR reads into MiXCR, producing one record per CDR3 protein. This table has about 9,200 distinct CDR3 sequences, approximately 40% appearing once. Overall study results and limits: Untreated cancer patients had significantly lower blood TCR diversity than age-matched healthy donors. Across the chemotherapy interval, each cancer cohort showed higher median generation probability, suggesting thymic rebound. Healthy donors lost TCR diversity with age mainly through richness, cancer patients through richness and evenness.

The template was genomic DNA from peripheral blood, not RNA. This chain connects TRBV19 to TRBJ2-7; 10 bases line up with TRBD2. This TCR was recovered from a human donor in good health. Sequencing was carried out using blood. CDR3 in DNA: TGTGCCAGTACCGCCATGGGGCTAGCGGGAGCGTACGAGCAGTACTTC. Translating it yields CASTAMGLAGAYEQYF.